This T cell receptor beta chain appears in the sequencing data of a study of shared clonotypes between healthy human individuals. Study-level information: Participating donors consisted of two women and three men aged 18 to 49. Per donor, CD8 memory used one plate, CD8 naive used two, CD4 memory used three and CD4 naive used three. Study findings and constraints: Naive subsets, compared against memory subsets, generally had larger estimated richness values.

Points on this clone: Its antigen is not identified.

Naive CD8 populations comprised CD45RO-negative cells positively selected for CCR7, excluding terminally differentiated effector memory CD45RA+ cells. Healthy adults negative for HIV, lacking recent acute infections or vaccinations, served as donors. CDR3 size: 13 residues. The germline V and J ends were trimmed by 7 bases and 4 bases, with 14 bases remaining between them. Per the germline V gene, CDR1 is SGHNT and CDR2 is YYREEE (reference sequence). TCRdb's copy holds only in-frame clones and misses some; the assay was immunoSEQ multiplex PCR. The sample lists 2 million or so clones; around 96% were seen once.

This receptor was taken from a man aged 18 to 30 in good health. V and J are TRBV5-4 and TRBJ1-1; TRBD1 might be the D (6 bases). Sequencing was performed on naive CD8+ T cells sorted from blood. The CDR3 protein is CASGDTMSTEAFF. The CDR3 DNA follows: TGTGCCAGCGGGGACACCATGAGCACTGAAGCTTTCTTT. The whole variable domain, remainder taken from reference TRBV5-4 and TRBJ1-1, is ETGVTQSPTHLIKTRGQQVTLRCSSQSGHNTVSWYQQALGQGPQFIFQYYREEENGRGNFPPRFSGLQFPNYSSELNVNALELDDSALYLCASGDTMSTEAFFGQGTRLTVV.